What follows describes a single TCR beta chain. Antigen unknown. Using immunoSEQ multiplex PCR, the repertoire was profiled, and TCRdb retains in-frame clones only, with some absent. The sample has roughly 68,000 clones; roughly 95% are singletons. The data were taken from a study of cytomegalovirus exposure and HLA in healthy donors. Whole-study results and caveats: There were 150 to 200 TCR beta chains listed as cytomegalovirus-associated. The CMV antigen specificity of a few CMV-associated chains was confirmed through in vitro analysis.

The 120-subject validation cohort, separate from the approximately 670-subject first cohort, included the donors. Sequenced: PBMCs. This sequence was found in a young woman in good health and CMV-seropositive.

The CDR3 sequence is CSVDRVSGNTIYF. Written as DNA, the CDR3 is TGCAGCGTTGACAGGGTCTCTGGAAACACCATATATTTT. The chain links TRBV29-1 to TRBJ1-3; weak D call: TRBD1 (5 bases). Deletions cut 3 bases from V and 0 bases from J, with 6 bases between. The CDR3 runs to 13 residues. Per the germline V gene, CDR1 is SQVTM and CDR2 is ANQGSEA.